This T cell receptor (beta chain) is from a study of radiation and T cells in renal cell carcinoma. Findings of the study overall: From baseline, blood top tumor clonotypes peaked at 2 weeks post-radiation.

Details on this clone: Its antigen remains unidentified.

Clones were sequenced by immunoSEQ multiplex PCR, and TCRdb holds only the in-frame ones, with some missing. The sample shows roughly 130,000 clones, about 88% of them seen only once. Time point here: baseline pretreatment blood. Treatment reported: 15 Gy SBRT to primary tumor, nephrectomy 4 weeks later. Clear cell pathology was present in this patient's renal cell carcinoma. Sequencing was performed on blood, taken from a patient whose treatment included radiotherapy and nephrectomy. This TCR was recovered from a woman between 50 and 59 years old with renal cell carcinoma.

The CDR3: CASSGTASDTDTQYF. CDR3 DNA sequence: TGTGCCAGTAGTGGGACAGCTTCGGACACAGATACGCAGTATTTT. The V gene is TRBV19, the J gene TRBJ2-3; 7 bases fit TRBD1. The CDR3 loop spans 15 amino acids. The junction had 7 bases not matched to a gene; V was cut back by 5 bases and J by 2 bases. Per germline, CDR1 LNHDA and CDR2 SQIVND (reference sequence).